The 20 T cell receptor beta chains presented below share a single source sample, sequenced in a study of OX40 agonist ivuxolimab in advanced cancers. TCRdb's copy holds only in-frame clones and misses some; the assay was immunoSEQ multiplex PCR. Of some 48,000 clones in the sample, around nine tenths were seen once. The sequencing used CD4+ or CD8+ T cells sorted from blood, collected in a trial of the OX40 agonist ivuxolimab. Every receptor here comes from an adult with an advanced solid tumor such as melanoma, head and neck, liver or kidney cancer.

The genes are TRBV7-6 and TRBJ1-3, with 9 bases matching TRBD1. V lost 5 bases, J lost 0 bases, and 2 bases stayed unmatched. The CDR3 runs to 15 residues. Germline assignment: CDR1 SGHVS and CDR2 FNYEAQ. The CDR3 DNA is TGTGCCAGCAGCCCGACAGGGGGCTCTGGAAACACCATATATTTT. Encoded protein: CASSPTGGSGNTIYF. The entire variable domain, with the rest obtained from reference TRBV7-6 and TRBJ1-3, is as follows: GAGVSQSPRYKVTKRGQDVALRCDPISGHVSLYWYRQALGQGPEFLTYFNYEAQQDKSGLPNDRFSAERPEGSISTLTIQRTEQRDSAMYRCASSPTGGSGNTIYFGEGSWLTVV.

The chain couples TRBV7-9 to TRBJ2-2; 8 nucleotides line up with TRBD1. With V trimmed by 6 bases and J by 1 base, 4 bases remained unmatched. This CDR3 contains 15 residues. The germline CDR1 and CDR2 sequences are SEHNR and FQNEAQ (reference sequence). The CDR3 DNA follows: TGTGCCAGCAGGTCAGGGACAGGGAACACCGGGGAGCTGTTTTTT. Translated: CASRSGTGNTGELFF.

This chain joins TRBV29-1 and TRBJ1-3; D is ambiguous. This CDR3 spans 13 amino acids. V lost 5 bases to trimming and J lost 0 bases, with 8 bases between them. Per germline, CDR1 SQVTM and CDR2 ANQGSEA. In DNA form, the CDR3 reads TGCAGCGTTATGTCCTTCTCTGGAAACACCATATATTTT. Translation gives CSVMSFSGNTIYF.

This clone was counted only a few times. The chain employs TRBV11-3 and TRBJ2-2; D unclear. Trimming pared 3 bases from V and 1 base from J, leaving 3 bases between. From germline, CDR1 is SGHNT and CDR2 YENEEA. The CDR3 runs to 13 residues. This chain's CDR3 is CASSFGNTGELFF. The CDR3 DNA sequence: TGTGCCAGCAGCTTCGGGAACACCGGGGAGCTGTTTTTT.

The gene calls are TRBV5-6 and TRBJ2-7; D remains unclear. V was clipped by 4 bases and J by 4 bases, with 15 bases between them. The CDR3 spans 14 residues. Germline CDR1 reads SGHDT; CDR2 reads YYEEEE. DNA for the CDR3: TGTGCCAGCAGCGAACTCTCGACGGAATACGAGCAGTACTTC. Amino acids: CASSELSTEYEQYF.

The chain couples TRBV27 to TRBJ2-1; D remains unclear. V was clipped by 4 bases and J by 4 bases, with 11 bases between them. Per the germline V gene, CDR1 is MNHEY and CDR2 is SMNVEV (reference sequence). The CDR3 totals 14 residues. DNA for the CDR3: TGTGCCAGCAGTTACCAACGAAGTTACAATGAGCAGTTCTTC. This sequence encodes CASSYQRSYNEQFF.

This sequence joins TRBV2 and TRBJ1-5; D is possibly TRBD1 (5 bases). The CDR3 runs to 15 residues. Germline values: CDR1 SNHLY, CDR2 FYNNEI. V lost 3 bases, J lost 7 bases, and 16 bases lay in between. CDR3 loop: CASSDDAGGSQPQHF. The CDR3 DNA sequence: TGTGCCAGCAGTGATGATGCGGGGGGGAGCCAGCCCCAGCATTTT.

This clone was recorded once. V usage is TRBV4-3 and J usage is TRBJ2-3, with 7 bases lining up with TRBD2. CDR3 length: 17 residues. In germline, CDR1 is LGHNA, CDR2 YSLEER. Trimming removed 1 base from V and 1 base from J; junction bases left unmatched: 8. Written as DNA, the CDR3 is TGCGCCAGCAGCCAAGGGCGCAGGACTAGGGGCACAGATACGCAGTATTTT. Amino acids: CASSQGRRTRGTDTQYF.

This rearrangement joins TRBV15 to TRBJ2-1; D ambiguous. From germline, CDR1 is LNHNV and CDR2 YYDKDF (reference sequence). This CDR3 contains 13 residues. V lost 0 bases, J lost 7 bases, and 7 bases lay in between. The CDR3 DNA reads TGTGCCACCAGCAGAGATGTGGGGAATGAGCAGTTCTTC. This sequence encodes CATSRDVGNEQFF.

The V gene is TRBV19, the J gene TRBJ1-4; D is uncertain. Per the germline V gene, CDR1 is LNHDA and CDR2 is SQIVND (reference sequence). With 5 bases removed from V and 0 bases from J, the gap between germline ends came to 16 bases. The CDR3 length is 17 residues. CDR3 coding DNA: TGTGCCAGTAGTTCCACCCCCCGACCCGCAACTAATGAAAAACTGTTTTTT. Amino acids: CASSSTPRPATNEKLFF.

V and J are TRBV12-5 and TRBJ1-5, with 7 nucleotides matching TRBD1. Per the germline V gene, CDR1 is LGHNT and CDR2 is FRNRAP. J was trimmed by 5 bases and V by 0 bases; bases with no gene match: 4. This CDR3 spans 15 amino acids. In DNA, the CDR3 is TGTGCTAGTGGTTTGGTCAGGGGGTTAGATCAGCCCCAGCATTTT. It encodes CASGLVRGLDQPQHF.

The chain employs TRBV7-9 and TRBJ1-5; no firm D call. Germline V gene lookup returns CDR1 SEHNR and CDR2 FQNEAQ (reference sequence). V lost 2 bases to trimming and J lost 3 bases, with 11 bases between them. The CDR3 runs to 15 residues. Here the CDR3 DNA reads TGTGCCAGCAGCTTATCACTAGGGAACAATCAGCCCCAGCATTTT. It translates to CASSLSLGNNQPQHF.

A single count supports this clone. The sample carries other DNA sequences with the same CDR3. This sequence joins TRBV30 and TRBJ2-5; a weak D match, TRBD2 (5 bases). The CDR3 extends over 11 amino acids. Germline-derived CDR1 and CDR2 are GTSNPN and SVGIG (reference sequence). V gave up 2 bases and J gave up 4 bases, with 5 bases separating them. DNA for the CDR3: TGTGCCTGGAGTAGCGGAGAGACCCAGTACTTC. Translated: CAWSSGETQYF. Full variable domain (rest looked up from reference TRBV30 and TRBJ2-5): SQTIHQWPATLVQPVGSPLSLECTVEGTSNPNLYWYRQAAGRGLQLLFYSVGIGQISSEVPQNLSASRPQDRQFILSSKKLLLSDSGFYLCAWSSGETQYFGPGTRLLVL.

The rearrangement links TRBV10-3 to TRBJ2-1; 8 bases match TRBD1. CDR1 and CDR2 from the germline V gene are ENHRY and SYGVKD. The CDR3 is made up of 15 amino acids. V gave up 9 bases and J gave up 2 bases; unmatched junction bases: 9. CDR3 DNA: TGTGCCATGACCCCGGGGACAGGTACCTACAATGAGCAGTTCTTC. Amino acids: CAMTPGTGTYNEQFF.

The V and J genes are TRBV7-7 and TRBJ2-2; D gene ambiguous. The germline gives CDR1 SSHAT, CDR2 FNYEAQ (reference sequence). The CDR3 runs 12 residues. V lost 5 bases, J lost 2 bases, and 3 bases lay in between. CDR3 loop: CASSLNTGELFF. The CDR3 bases are TGTGCCAGCAGCCTAAACACCGGGGAGCTGTTTTTT.

The chain uses TRBV5-5 and TRBJ1-4; D is perhaps TRBD1 (5 bases). Trimming took off 1 base at V and 5 bases at J, with 9 bases between the two ends. There are 14 residues in the CDR3. Germline V gene data show CDR1 as SGHKS and CDR2 as YYEKEE (reference sequence). CDR3 nucleotides: TGTGCCAGCAGCTTGACAGGACAAAATGAAAAACTGTTTTTT. Its protein product is CASSLTGQNEKLFF.

The rearrangement joins TRBV7-6 to TRBJ1-5, with D perhaps TRBD1 (6 bases). Looked up from germline, CDR1 is SGHVS and CDR2 is FNYEAQ. This CDR3 contains 13 residues. With 1 base removed from V and 8 bases from J, the gap between germline ends came to 9 bases. CDR3 nucleotides: TGTGCCAGCAGCTTAGGAAGGGGGAAGCCCCAGCATTTT. This sequence encodes CASSLGRGKPQHF.

V usage is TRBV7-9 and J usage is TRBJ1-1; D is undetermined. CDR1 is SEHNR and CDR2 is FQNEAQ in the germline V gene (reference sequence). The germline V and J ends were trimmed by 5 bases and 5 bases, with 15 bases remaining between them. There are 14 residues in the CDR3. This CDR3 reads CASSTERQTTEAFF. The DNA for the CDR3 is TGTGCCAGCAGCACCGAACGGCAGACAACTGAAGCTTTCTTT.

This chain joins TRBV7-2 and TRBJ2-1, with 15 bases matching TRBD2. V was pared by 5 bases and J by 5 bases, with 4 bases of the junction left unmatched. Germline V gene lookup returns CDR1 SGHTA and CDR2 FQGNSA. There are 16 residues in the CDR3. The DNA for the CDR3 is TGTGCCAGCAGCGGACTAGCGGGAGGGAGCCACAATGAGCAGTTCTTC. It specifies CASSGLAGGSHNEQFF.

The chain uses TRBV19 and TRBJ1-5; 8 nucleotides align to TRBD1. The CDR3 extends over 13 amino acids. CDR1 is LNHDA, CDR2 SQIVND, per germline (reference sequence). J was trimmed by 5 bases and V by 6 bases; bases with no gene match: 3. Here the CDR3 reads CASRLQGDQPQHF. For the CDR3, the DNA is TGTGCCAGTAGGCTACAGGGGGATCAGCCCCAGCATTTT.